This TCR beta chain was identified during a study of blood T cells in healthy people across ages. The table lists this clonotype with many counts. Its antigen is unidentified. Ranging in age from roughly 6 to 90, the donors were healthy Caucasian individuals from Russia. A sample-barcoded 5' primer and a J-beta primer mix were used in a second PCR of about 7 to 11 cycles. TCRdb re-called the 5' RACE reads with MiXCR, one entry per CDR3 protein. The table includes approximately 680,000 distinct CDR3 sequences, 32% detected once. The CDR3 contains 13 residues. The V gene's germline CDR1 is SGHRS and CDR2 YFSETQ. V dropped 4 bases and J dropped 10 bases, with 15 bases sitting between them. General observations from the study: Across the age range, TCR beta diversity per million T cells fell in a roughly linear way. It was held that the diversity estimates obtained from one million T cells were underestimates. Shifts in expanded clonotypes may have been confounded by donor CMV status, which was unknown.

The sequence was obtained from a woman older than 75 in good health. The J gene is TRBJ2-1, the V gene TRBV5-1; no definite D call. The specimen sequenced was blood. As DNA, the CDR3 is TGCGCCAGCAGCCTCGGCCCGGCAGCCGAGCAGTTCTTC. It translates to CASSLGPAAEQFF.